This TCR beta chain comes out of a study of shared clonotypes between healthy human individuals. The study, taken as a whole, reports: Larger richness was generally estimated for naive than memory subsets.

With regard to this clone: The antigen remains undetermined.

Researchers ran the assay at a deep level. The method was immunoSEQ multiplex PCR; TCRdb's version includes in-frame clones alone and lacks a portion of them. The table records approximately 2.3 million clones, approximately 93% of them present only once. In the CD4+ fraction, cells were divided into CD45RA+ naive and CD45RA-negative memory subsets. CDR3 length equals 15 residues. From germline, CDR1 is SGHDN and CDR2 FVKESK. Trimming removed 2 bases at V and 4 bases at J, with 13 bases between. The receptor's source is a man aged 18 to 35 in good health. Some clones in this sample may be carry-over from other donors' samples. This chain links TRBV14 with TRBJ2-3; D might be TRBD2 (5 bases). Sequencing input: naive CD4+ T cells from PBMCs. Subset here: CD45RA+ positively selected. The CDR3: CASSQRTPGADTQYF. The DNA for the CDR3 is TGTGCCAGCAGCCAACGGACCCCCGGGGCAGATACGCAGTATTTT.